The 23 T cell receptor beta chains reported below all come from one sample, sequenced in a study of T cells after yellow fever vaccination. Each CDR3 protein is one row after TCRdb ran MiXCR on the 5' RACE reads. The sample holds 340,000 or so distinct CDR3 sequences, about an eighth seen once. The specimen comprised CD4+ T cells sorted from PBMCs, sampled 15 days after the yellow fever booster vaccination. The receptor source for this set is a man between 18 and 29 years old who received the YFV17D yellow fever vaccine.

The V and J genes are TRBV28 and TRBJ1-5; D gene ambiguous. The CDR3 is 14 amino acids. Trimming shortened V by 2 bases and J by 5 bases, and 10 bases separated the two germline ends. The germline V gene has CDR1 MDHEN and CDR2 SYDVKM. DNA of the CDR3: TGTGCCAGCAGTTTAATGGGTGGGTATCAGCCCCAGCATTTT. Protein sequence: CASSLMGGYQPQHF.

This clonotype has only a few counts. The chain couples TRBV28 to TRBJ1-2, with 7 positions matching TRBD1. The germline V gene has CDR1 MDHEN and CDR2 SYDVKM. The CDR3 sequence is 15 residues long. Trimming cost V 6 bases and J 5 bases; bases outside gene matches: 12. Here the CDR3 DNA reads TGTGCCAGCAGCTTGGGAGGGGGCGCCGGATATGGCTACACCTTC. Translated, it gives CASSLGGGAGYGYTF.

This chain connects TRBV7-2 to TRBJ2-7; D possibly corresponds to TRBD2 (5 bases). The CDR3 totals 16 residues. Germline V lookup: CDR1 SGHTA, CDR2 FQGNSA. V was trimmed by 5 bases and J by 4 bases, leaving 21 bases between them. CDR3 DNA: TGTGCCAGCAGCCACCGAGGGTTTTTTGATCGGTACGAGCAGTACTTC. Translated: CASSHRGFFDRYEQYF. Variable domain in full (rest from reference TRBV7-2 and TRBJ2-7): GAGVSQSPSNKVTEKGKDVELRCDPISGHTALYWYRQSLGQGLEFLIYFQGNSAPDKSGLPSDRFSAERTGGSVSTLTIQRTQQEDSAVYLCASSHRGFFDRYEQYFGPGTRLTVT.

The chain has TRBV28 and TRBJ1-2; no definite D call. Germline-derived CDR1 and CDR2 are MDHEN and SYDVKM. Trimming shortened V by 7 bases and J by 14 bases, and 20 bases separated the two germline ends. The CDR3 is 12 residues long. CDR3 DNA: TGTGCCAGCACCCCACCCGGACGGCCCGTGACCTTC. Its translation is CASTPPGRPVTF.

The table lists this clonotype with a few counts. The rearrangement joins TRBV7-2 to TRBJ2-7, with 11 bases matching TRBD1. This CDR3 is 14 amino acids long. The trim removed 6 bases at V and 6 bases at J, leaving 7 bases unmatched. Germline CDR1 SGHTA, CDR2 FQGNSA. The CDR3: CASSWDRGSGEQYF. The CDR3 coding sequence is TGTGCCAGCAGTTGGGACAGGGGGTCAGGCGAGCAGTACTTC.

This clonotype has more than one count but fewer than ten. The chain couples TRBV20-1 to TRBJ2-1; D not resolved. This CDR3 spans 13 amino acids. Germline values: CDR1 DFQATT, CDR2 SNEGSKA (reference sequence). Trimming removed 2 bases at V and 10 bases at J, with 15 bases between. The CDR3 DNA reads TGCAGTGCTAGATTCATTGGCAGTGGCGAGCAGTTCTTC. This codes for CSARFIGSGEQFF.

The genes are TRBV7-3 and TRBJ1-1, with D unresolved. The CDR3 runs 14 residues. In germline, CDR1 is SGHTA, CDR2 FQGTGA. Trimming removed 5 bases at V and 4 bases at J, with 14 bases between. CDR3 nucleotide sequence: TGTGCCAGCAGCCCAACCCCCACAGCCACTGAAGCTTTCTTT. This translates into CASSPTPTATEAFF. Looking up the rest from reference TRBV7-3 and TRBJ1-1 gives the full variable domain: GAGVSQTPSNKVTEKGKYVELRCDPISGHTALYWYRQSLGQGPEFLIYFQGTGAADDSGLPNDRFFAVRPEGSVSTLKIQRTERGDSAVYLCASSPTPTATEAFFGQGTRLTVV.

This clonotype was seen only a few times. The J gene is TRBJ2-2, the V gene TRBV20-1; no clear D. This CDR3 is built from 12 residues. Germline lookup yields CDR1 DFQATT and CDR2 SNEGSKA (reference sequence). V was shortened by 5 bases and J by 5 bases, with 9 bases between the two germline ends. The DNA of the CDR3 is TGCAGTGCTGCCAGCTTAACCGGGGAGCTGTTTTTT. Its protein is CSAASLTGELFF.

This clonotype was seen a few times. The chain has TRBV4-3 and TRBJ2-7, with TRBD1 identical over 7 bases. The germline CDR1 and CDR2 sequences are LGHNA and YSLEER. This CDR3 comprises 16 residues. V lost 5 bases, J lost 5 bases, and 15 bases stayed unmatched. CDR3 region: CASSEMTGKFPHEQYV. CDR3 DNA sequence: TGCGCCAGCAGCGAAATGACAGGGAAATTTCCCCACGAGCAGTACGTC.

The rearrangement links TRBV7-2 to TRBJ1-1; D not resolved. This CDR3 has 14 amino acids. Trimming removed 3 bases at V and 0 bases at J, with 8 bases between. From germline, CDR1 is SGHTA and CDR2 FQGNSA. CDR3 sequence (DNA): TGTGCCAGCAGCTTTCAGACCCTGAACACTGAAGCTTTCTTT. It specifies CASSFQTLNTEAFF.

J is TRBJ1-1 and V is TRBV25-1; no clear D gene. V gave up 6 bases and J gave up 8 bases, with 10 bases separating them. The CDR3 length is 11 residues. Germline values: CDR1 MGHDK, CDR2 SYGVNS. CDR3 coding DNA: TGTGCCAGCAGCGGGAAGAGAGAAGCTTTCTTT. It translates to CASSGKREAFF.

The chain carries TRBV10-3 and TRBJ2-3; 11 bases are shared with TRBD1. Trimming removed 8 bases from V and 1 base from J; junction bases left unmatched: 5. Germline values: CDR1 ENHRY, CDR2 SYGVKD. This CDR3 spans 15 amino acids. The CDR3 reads CAIWTGGDGTDTQYF. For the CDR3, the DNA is TGTGCCATCTGGACAGGGGGCGATGGCACAGATACGCAGTATTTT.

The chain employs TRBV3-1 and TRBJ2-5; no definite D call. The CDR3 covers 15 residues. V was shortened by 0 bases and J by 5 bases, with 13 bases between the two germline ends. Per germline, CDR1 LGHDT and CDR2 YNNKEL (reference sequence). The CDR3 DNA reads TGTGCCAGCAGCCAAGAGAAGTGGGTCGGGGAGACCCAGTACTTC. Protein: CASSQEKWVGETQYF.

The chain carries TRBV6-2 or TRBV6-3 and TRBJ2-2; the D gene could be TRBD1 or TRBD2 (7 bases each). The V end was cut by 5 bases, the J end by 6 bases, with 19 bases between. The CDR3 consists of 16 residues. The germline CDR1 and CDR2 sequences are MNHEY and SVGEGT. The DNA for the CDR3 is TGTGCCAGCAGTCCCCCGGGGAGGGGGCTCTCCGGGGAGCTGTTTTTT. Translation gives CASSPPGRGLSGELFF.

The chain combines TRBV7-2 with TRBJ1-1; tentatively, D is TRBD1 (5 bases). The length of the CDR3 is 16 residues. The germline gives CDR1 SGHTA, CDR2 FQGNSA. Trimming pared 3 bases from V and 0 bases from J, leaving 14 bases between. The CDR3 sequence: CASSFTGTFMNTEAFF. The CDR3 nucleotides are TGTGCCAGCAGCTTTACCGGGACGTTTATGAACACTGAAGCTTTCTTT.

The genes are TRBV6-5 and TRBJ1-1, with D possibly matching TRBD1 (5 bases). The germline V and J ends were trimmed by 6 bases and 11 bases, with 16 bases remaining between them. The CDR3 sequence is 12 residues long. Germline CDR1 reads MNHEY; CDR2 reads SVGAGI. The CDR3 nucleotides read TGTGCCAGCAGGACGGGACGGTTGAGGGCTTTCTTT. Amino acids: CASRTGRLRAFF.

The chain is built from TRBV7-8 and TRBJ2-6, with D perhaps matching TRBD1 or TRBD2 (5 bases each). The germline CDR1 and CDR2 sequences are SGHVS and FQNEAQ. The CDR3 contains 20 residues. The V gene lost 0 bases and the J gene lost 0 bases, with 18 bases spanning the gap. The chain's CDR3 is CASSLAFSGRTSSGANVLTF. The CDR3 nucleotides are TGTGCCAGCAGCTTAGCCTTTTCGGGACGGACCAGCTCTGGGGCCAACGTCCTGACTTTC.

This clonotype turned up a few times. The CDR3 DNA follows: TGCGCCAGCAGTCCCACCCGGATCGGGCTCTACGAGCAGTACTTC. Amino acid sequence: CASSPTRIGLYEQYF. The gene calls are TRBV5-1 and TRBJ2-7; no firm D call. The CDR3 extends over 15 amino acids. V was cut by 5 bases and J by 3 bases, with 18 bases left in between. The V gene's germline CDR1 is SGHRS and CDR2 YFSETQ.

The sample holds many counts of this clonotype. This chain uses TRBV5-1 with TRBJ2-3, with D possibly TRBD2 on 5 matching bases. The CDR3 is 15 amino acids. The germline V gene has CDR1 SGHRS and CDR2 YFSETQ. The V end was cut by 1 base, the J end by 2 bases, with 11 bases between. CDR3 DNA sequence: TGCGCCAGCAGCTTGTGGGGAGATAACACAGATACGCAGTATTTT. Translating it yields CASSLWGDNTDTQYF.

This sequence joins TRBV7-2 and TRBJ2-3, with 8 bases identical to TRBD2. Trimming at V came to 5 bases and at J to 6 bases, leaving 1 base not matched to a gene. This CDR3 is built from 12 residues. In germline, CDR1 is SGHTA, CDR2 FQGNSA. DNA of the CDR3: TGTGCCAGCAGCGGGACTAGTGATACGCAGTATTTT. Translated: CASSGTSDTQYF.

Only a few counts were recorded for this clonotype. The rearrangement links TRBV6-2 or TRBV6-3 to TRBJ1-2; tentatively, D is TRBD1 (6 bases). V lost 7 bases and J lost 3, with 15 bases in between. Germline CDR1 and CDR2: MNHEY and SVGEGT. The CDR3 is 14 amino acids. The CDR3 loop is CASTNPGGYYGYTF. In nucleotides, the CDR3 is TGTGCCAGCACCAACCCTGGGGGCTACTATGGCTACACCTTC.

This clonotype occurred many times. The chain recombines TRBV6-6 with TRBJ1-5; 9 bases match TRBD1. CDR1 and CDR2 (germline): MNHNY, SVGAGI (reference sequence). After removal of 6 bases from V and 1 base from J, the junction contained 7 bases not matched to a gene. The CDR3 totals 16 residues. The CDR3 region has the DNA TGTGCCAGCAGCAGGGACAGGGAGGGGAGCAATCAGCCCCAGCATTTT. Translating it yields CASSRDREGSNQPQHF.

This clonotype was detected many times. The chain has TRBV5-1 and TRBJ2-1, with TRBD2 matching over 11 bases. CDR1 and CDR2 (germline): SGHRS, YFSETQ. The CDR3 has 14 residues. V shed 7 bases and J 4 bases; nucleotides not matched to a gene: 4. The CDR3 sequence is CASSGLAGYNEQFF. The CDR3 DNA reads TGCGCCAGCTCCGGACTAGCGGGTTACAATGAGCAGTTCTTC.